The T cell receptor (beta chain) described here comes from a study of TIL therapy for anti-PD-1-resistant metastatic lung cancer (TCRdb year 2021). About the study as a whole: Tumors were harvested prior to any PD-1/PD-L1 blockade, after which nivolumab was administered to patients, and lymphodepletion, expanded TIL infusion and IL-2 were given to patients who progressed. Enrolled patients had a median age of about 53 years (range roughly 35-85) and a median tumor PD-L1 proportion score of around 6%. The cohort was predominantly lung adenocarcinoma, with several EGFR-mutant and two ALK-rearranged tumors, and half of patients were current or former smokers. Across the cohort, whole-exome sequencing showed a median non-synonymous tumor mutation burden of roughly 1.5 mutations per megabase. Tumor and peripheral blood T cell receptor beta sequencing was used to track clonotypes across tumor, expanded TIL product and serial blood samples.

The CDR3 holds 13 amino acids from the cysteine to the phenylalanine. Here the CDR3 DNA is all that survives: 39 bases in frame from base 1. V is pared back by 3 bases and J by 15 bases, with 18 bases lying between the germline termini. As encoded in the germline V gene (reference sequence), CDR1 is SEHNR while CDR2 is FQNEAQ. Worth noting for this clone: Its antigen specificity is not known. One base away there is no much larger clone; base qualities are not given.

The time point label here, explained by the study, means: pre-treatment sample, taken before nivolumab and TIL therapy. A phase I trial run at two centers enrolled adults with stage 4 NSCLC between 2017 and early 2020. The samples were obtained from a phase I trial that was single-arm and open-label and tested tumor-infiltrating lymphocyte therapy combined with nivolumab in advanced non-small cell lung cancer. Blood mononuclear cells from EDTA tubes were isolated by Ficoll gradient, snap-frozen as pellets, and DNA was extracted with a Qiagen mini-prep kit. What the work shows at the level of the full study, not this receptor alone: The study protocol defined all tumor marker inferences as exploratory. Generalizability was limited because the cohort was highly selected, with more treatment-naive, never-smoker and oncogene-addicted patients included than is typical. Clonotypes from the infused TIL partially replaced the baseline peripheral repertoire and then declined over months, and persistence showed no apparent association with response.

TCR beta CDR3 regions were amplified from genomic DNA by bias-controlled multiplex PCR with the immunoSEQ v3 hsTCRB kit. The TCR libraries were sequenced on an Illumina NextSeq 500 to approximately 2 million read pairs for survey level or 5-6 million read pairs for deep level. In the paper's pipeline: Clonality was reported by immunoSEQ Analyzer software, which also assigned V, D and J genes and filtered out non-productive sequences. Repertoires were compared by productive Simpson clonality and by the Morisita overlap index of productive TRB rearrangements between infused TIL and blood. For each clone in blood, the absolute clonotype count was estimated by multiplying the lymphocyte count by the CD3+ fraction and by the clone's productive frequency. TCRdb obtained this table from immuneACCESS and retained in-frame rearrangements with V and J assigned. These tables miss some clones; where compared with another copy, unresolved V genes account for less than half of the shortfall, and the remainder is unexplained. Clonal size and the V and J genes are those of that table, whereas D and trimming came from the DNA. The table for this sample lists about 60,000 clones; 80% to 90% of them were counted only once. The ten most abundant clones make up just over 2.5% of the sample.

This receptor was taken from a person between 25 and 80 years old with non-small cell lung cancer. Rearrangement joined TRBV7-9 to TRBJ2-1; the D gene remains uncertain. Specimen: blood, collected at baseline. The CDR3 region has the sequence CASSFLLTLDWFF. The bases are TGTGCCAGCAGCTTTCTCCTCACCTTAGATTGGTTCTTC.